The rows below give T cell receptor beta chains drawn from one sample of a study of blood T cell repertoires in COVID-19. The data were produced by immunoSEQ multiplex PCR, yet TCRdb's version contains in-frame clones alone and is incomplete. The sample carries about 40,000 clones, 91% recorded once. Material: peripheral blood. Receptors were obtained from a woman between 25 and 40 years old in a cohort sampled during active COVID-19. Each CDR3 is given with its conserved first and last residue. D genes are given only for firm matches. Rows may omit the clone size; those that give it use once, few, many or a size class.

clone_size: NA; j_call: TRBJ1-3; v_call: TRBV9; d_call: NA; cdr3_aa: CASSASGTSGNTIYF; cdr3_nt: TGTGCCAGCAGTGCATCCGGGACATCTGGAAACACCATATATTTT
clone_size: NA; j_call: TRBJ1-2; v_call: TRBV6-2/TRBV6-3; d_call: NA; cdr3_aa: CASSYFPGQGYGYTF; cdr3_nt: TGTGCCAGCAGTTACTTTCCCGGACAAGGATATGGCTACACCTTC
clone_size: NA; j_call: TRBJ2-7; v_call: TRBV28; d_call: NA; cdr3_aa: CASTQEVGKSSYEQYF; cdr3_nt: TGTGCCAGCACCCAAGAGGTCGGGAAAAGCTCCTACGAGCAGTACTTC
clone_size: NA; j_call: TRBJ1-2; v_call: TRBV4-1; d_call: NA; cdr3_aa: CASSQGARRERYTF; cdr3_nt: TGCGCCAGCAGCCAAGGGGCCAGGCGTGAACGCTACACCTTC
clone_size: NA; j_call: TRBJ2-3; v_call: TRBV11-2; d_call: TRBD2; cdr3_aa: CASSLSAGGGADTQYF; cdr3_nt: TGTGCCAGCAGCTTATCGGCGGGAGGGGGCGCAGATACGCAGTATTTT
clone_size: NA; j_call: TRBJ2-7; v_call: TRBV7-2; d_call: NA; cdr3_aa: CASSSGRLDTYEQYF; cdr3_nt: TGTGCCAGCAGCTCAGGCCGACTAGACACCTACGAGCAGTACTTC
clone_size: NA; j_call: TRBJ2-2; v_call: TRBV2; d_call: NA; cdr3_aa: CASSVILREVLGTGELFF; cdr3_nt: TGTGCCAGCAGTGTTATTCTCCGTGAAGTCCTCGGGACCGGGGAGCTGTTTTTT
clone_size: NA; j_call: TRBJ2-7; v_call: TRBV14; d_call: TRBD1; cdr3_aa: CASSQDLSWPRTGEHEQYF; cdr3_nt: TGTGCCAGCAGCCAAGATCTATCGTGGCCGAGGACAGGGGAACACGAGCAGTACTTC
clone_size: NA; j_call: TRBJ1-1; v_call: TRBV6-6; d_call: NA; cdr3_aa: CASSLGRDLPGAEAFF; cdr3_nt: TGTGCCAGCAGTCTAGGGAGGGACCTCCCCGGGGCTGAAGCTTTCTTT
clone_size: NA; j_call: TRBJ2-5; v_call: TRBV24-1; d_call: TRBD1; cdr3_aa: CATSDPGGQQETQYF; cdr3_nt: TGTGCCACCAGTGATCCAGGGGGACAGCAAGAGACCCAGTACTTC
clone_size: NA; j_call: TRBJ2-1; v_call: TRBV4-3; d_call: NA; cdr3_aa: CASSQDVLRAGSNEQFF; cdr3_nt: TGCGCCAGCAGCCAAGATGTCCTCCGGGCGGGAAGCAATGAGCAGTTCTTC
clone_size: NA; j_call: TRBJ2-5; v_call: TRBV6-2/TRBV6-3; d_call: TRBD2; cdr3_aa: CASSYLSTSGGRQETQYF; cdr3_nt: TGTGCCAGCAGTTACCTTTCGACTAGCGGGGGGCGGCAAGAGACCCAGTACTTC
clone_size: once; j_call: TRBJ1-4; v_call: TRBV6-5; d_call: NA; cdr3_aa: CASSSGDGVINEKLFF; cdr3_nt: TGTGCCAGCAGTTCAGGGGACGGGGTAATTAATGAAAAACTGTTTTTT
clone_size: once; j_call: TRBJ1-1; v_call: TRBV5-1; d_call: NA; cdr3_aa: CASSLTGPRGTEAFF; cdr3_nt: TGCGCCAGCAGCTTGACCGGGCCCCGCGGGACTGAAGCTTTCTTT
clone_size: NA; j_call: TRBJ2-3; v_call: TRBV9; d_call: TRBD2; cdr3_aa: CASSVAPGTSGSTDTQYF; cdr3_nt: TGTGCCAGCAGCGTAGCCCCCGGGACTAGCGGTAGCACAGATACGCAGTATTTT
clone_size: NA; j_call: TRBJ2-2; v_call: TRBV4-1; d_call: NA; cdr3_aa: CASSQDSPTASPGELFF; cdr3_nt: TGCGCCAGCAGCCAAGATAGCCCCACGGCGAGCCCCGGGGAGCTGTTTTTT
clone_size: NA; j_call: TRBJ2-5; v_call: TRBV30; d_call: NA; cdr3_aa: CASGSRGGNKGETQYF; cdr3_nt: TGTGCCTCGGGAAGTAGGGGGGGTAACAAAGGAGAGACCCAGTACTTC